The 30 T cell receptor beta chains presented below share a single source sample, sequenced in a study of long-term antiretroviral therapy in people with HIV. Investigators performed immunoSEQ version v3.0 at survey level. This table comes from immunoSEQ multiplex PCR, and its TCRdb copy is limited to in-frame clones, with some not included. This table holds tens of thousands of clones, more than 70% found once. The source was unsorted PBMCs, collected 4.7 to 5 years after starting antiretroviral therapy. These receptors originate from a man aged 40-55 years with HIV.

The rearrangement uses TRBV4-2 and TRBJ2-5; D not certain. The CDR3 sequence is 11 residues long. V was trimmed by 4 bases and J by 4 bases, leaving 4 bases between them. In germline, CDR1 is LGHNA, CDR2 YNFKEQ. The CDR3, as DNA: TGTGCCAGCAGCCGTGGAGAGACCCAGTACTTC. As protein: CASSRGETQYF.

Here the CDR3 reads CASSPAKKAVESPLHF. The DNA of the CDR3 is TGTGCCAGCTCACCCGCGAAGAAAGCAGTTGAATCACCCCTCCACTTT. The chain couples TRBV18 to TRBJ1-6, with D unclear. This CDR3 is built from 16 residues. The V gene's germline CDR1 is KGHSH and CDR2 LQKENI. The germline V and J ends were trimmed by 3 bases and 10 bases, with 19 bases remaining between them.

This chain uses TRBV20-1 with TRBJ1-4; 8 bases align to TRBD1. From germline, CDR1 is DFQATT and CDR2 SNEGSKA (reference sequence). V trimming: 2 bases; J trimming: 17 bases; junction bases outside the gene matches: 7. CDR3 length: 11 residues. CDR3 nucleotide sequence: TGCAGTGCTAGAACCGGGACAGGTAACTTTTTT. It encodes CSARTGTGNFF.

This clone was found once. This rearrangement joins TRBV10-2 to TRBJ1-2, with 7 bases fitting TRBD1. In germline, CDR1 is WSHSY, CDR2 SAAADI. The junction had 1 base not matched to a gene; V was cut back by 4 bases and J by 5 bases. The length of the CDR3 is 12 residues. CDR3: CASSAGQYGYTF. CDR3 DNA: TGCGCCAGCAGTGCGGGACAGTATGGCTACACCTTC.

This chain joins TRBV19 and TRBJ1-5, with a weak D call TRBD1 (5 bases). V was trimmed by 5 bases and J by 1 base, leaving 9 bases between them. Germline values: CDR1 LNHDA, CDR2 SQIVND (reference sequence). The CDR3 contains 14 residues. CDR3 sequence (DNA): TGTGCCAGTAGTCCGGGGGGAAGCAATCAGCCCCAGCATTTT. This gives the protein CASSPGGSNQPQHF.

This clone was counted once. The chain couples TRBV7-6 to TRBJ1-1; no definite D call. Germline CDR1 reads SGHVS; CDR2 reads FNYEAQ. CDR3 length equals 15 residues. V dropped 4 bases and J dropped 0 bases, with 12 bases sitting between them. The CDR3 DNA reads TGTGCCAGCAGCTCGCCCTCGCGGCTGAACACTGAAGCTTTCTTT. This sequence encodes CASSSPSRLNTEAFF.

This chain links TRBV19 with TRBJ1-2; 10 bases agree with TRBD1. V lost 5 bases, J lost 3 bases, and 9 bases stayed unmatched. The CDR3 totals 16 residues. Germline V gene data show CDR1 as LNHDA and CDR2 as SQIVND (reference sequence). For the CDR3, the DNA is TGTGCCAGTAGTCCTAACCGACAGGGGGCGGACTATGGCTACACCTTC. It is translated as CASSPNRQGADYGYTF.

J is TRBJ2-3 and V is TRBV5-1, with D uncertain. Germline lookup yields CDR1 SGHRS and CDR2 YFSETQ. V was pared by 1 base and J by 3 bases, with 3 bases between. This CDR3 is 12 amino acids long. Here the CDR3 reads CASSLNTDTQYF. The CDR3 region has the DNA TGCGCCAGCAGCTTGAATACAGATACGCAGTATTTT.

This chain connects TRBV6-5 to TRBJ1-2, with TRBD1 matching over 7 bases. The CDR3 spans 15 residues. Germline values: CDR1 MNHEY, CDR2 SVGAGI. Germline trimming cut 5 bases from V and 7 bases from J; bases unmatched to any gene: 13. CDR3 residues: CASSTTGTAFGGYTF. CDR3 coding DNA: TGTGCCAGCAGTACAACGGGGACAGCCTTTGGTGGCTACACCTTC.

As DNA, the CDR3 is TGTGCCTGGAGTGTCGTCGGAGCTGAGGGCTACACCTTC. Translation gives CAWSVVGAEGYTF. V is TRBV30 and J is TRBJ1-2; D remains ambiguous. With 0 bases removed from V and 8 bases from J, the gap between germline ends came to 13 bases. From germline, CDR1 is GTSNPN and CDR2 SVGIG (reference sequence). The CDR3 extends over 13 amino acids. Together with reference TRBV30 and TRBJ1-2, the CDR3 gives the full variable domain: SQTIHQWPATLVQPVGSPLSLECTVEGTSNPNLYWYRQAAGRGLQLLFYSVGIGQISSEVPQNLSASRPQDRQFILSSKKLLLSDSGFYLCAWSVVGAEGYTFGSGTRLTVV.

The chain recombines TRBV7-9 with TRBJ2-1; the D is unclear. The germline V and J ends were trimmed by 1 base and 11 bases, with 6 bases remaining between them. Germline values: CDR1 SEHNR, CDR2 FQNEAQ (reference sequence). The CDR3 is 11 amino acids. The DNA of the CDR3 is TGTGCCAGCAGCTTAGAACGGCAGCAGTTCTTC. Translating it yields CASSLERQQFF.

The chain uses TRBV7-9 and TRBJ2-3; 7 positions agree with TRBD1. The length of the CDR3 is 16 residues. The germline V gene has CDR1 SEHNR and CDR2 FQNEAQ (reference sequence). The V segment lost 4 bases and the J segment 0 bases; nucleotides outside the gene matches: 7. The CDR3 DNA is TGTGCCAGCAGCTCTCTTTGGACAGGAAGCACAGATACGCAGTATTTT. Residues: CASSSLWTGSTDTQYF.

CDR3 DNA: TGTGCCAGCAGTGTCTTGTCCGCCGGGACAGGGGTTACCTACGAGCAGTACTTC. Protein sequence: CASSVLSAGTGVTYEQYF. J is TRBJ2-7 and V is TRBV2; 10 positions match TRBD1. Germline V gives CDR1 SNHLY, CDR2 FYNNEI. The J segment lost 2 bases and the V segment lost 4 bases, leaving 14 bases of the junction unmatched. CDR3 size: 18 residues.

The rearrangement uses TRBV19 and TRBJ2-5, with TRBD1 as a possible D gene (5 bases). With 4 bases removed from V and 6 bases from J, the gap between germline ends came to 15 bases. The CDR3 extends over 14 amino acids. CDR1 and CDR2 from the germline V gene are LNHDA and SQIVND (reference sequence). In DNA, the CDR3 is TGTGCCAGTAGTACCGATAGGGGCAGAAAGACCCAGTACTTC. Residues: CASSTDRGRKTQYF.

This clone was counted once. V gene TRBV10-3 combines with J gene TRBJ2-2; the D gene is possibly TRBD1 (6 bases). From germline, CDR1 is ENHRY and CDR2 SYGVKD. CDR3 length: 17 residues. With 4 bases removed from V and 0 bases from J, the gap between germline ends came to 15 bases. The CDR3 nucleotides read TGTGCCATCAGTGGACCCCGGGACAAACCGAACACCGGGGAGCTGTTTTTT. Its protein is CAISGPRDKPNTGELFF.

The genes are TRBV11-2 and TRBJ2-1; maybe TRBD1 (5 bases). Per germline, CDR1 SGHAT and CDR2 FQNNGV. CDR3 size: 13 residues. V was clipped by 5 bases and J by 3 bases, with 8 bases between them. This chain's CDR3 is CASSPQGYNEQFF. The CDR3 DNA reads TGTGCCAGCAGCCCCCAGGGCTACAATGAGCAGTTCTTC. The whole variable domain, filled in from reference TRBV11-2 and TRBJ2-1, reads EAGVAQSPRYKIIEKRQSVAFWCNPISGHATLYWYQQILGQGPKLLIQFQNNGVVDDSQLPKDRFSAERLKGVDSTLKIQPAKLEDSAVYLCASSPQGYNEQFFGPGTRLTVL.

The chain combines TRBV5-6 with TRBJ1-5; D is unclear. V lost 4 bases to trimming and J lost 1 base, with 9 bases between them. The CDR3 extends over 14 amino acids. The germline V gene encodes CDR1 SGHDT and CDR2 YYEEEE. The CDR3: CASSRVRSNQPQHF. The CDR3 DNA sequence: TGTGCCAGCAGCCGGGTCAGGAGCAATCAGCCCCAGCATTTT.

This clone was seen a single time. V gene TRBV7-8 combines with J gene TRBJ1-1, with D unclear. Germline loops: CDR1 SGHVS, CDR2 FQNEAQ. V was trimmed by 5 bases and J by 1 base, leaving 8 bases between them. The length of the CDR3 is 13 residues. CDR3 in DNA: TGTGCCAGCAGCATGGAGCCGAACACTGAAGCTTTCTTT. This gives the protein CASSMEPNTEAFF.

The chain links TRBV29-1 to TRBJ1-1; the D is unclear. Germline CDR1 reads SQVTM; CDR2 reads ANQGSEA. Trimming cost V 7 bases and J 1 base, with 7 bases left between them. The CDR3 extends over 11 amino acids. The CDR3 DNA sequence: TGCAGCGGCTCGGGGAACACTGAAGCTTTCTTT. It codes for CSGSGNTEAFF.

The V and J genes are TRBV18 and TRBJ2-7; D remains ambiguous. V was clipped by 6 bases and J by 3 bases, with 18 bases between them. This CDR3 region has 15 residues. The germline gives CDR1 KGHSH, CDR2 LQKENI. This CDR3 reads CASSLTGSNGYEQYF. CDR3 bases: TGTGCCAGCTCCCTAACTGGCAGTAACGGCTACGAGCAGTACTTC.

The V call is TRBV28, the J call TRBJ2-3, with TRBD2 identical over 8 bases. This CDR3 is built from 14 residues. CDR1 is MDHEN and CDR2 is SYDVKM in the germline V gene. J lost 0 bases, V lost 8 bases, and 4 bases had no gene match. As DNA, the CDR3 is TGTGCCAGCCGGGGGGGCGGAAGCACAGATACGCAGTATTTT. It yields the protein CASRGGGSTDTQYF.

The chain joins TRBV6-1 to TRBJ2-7; D is possibly TRBD2 (5 bases). CDR1 MNHNS and CDR2 SASEGT come from the germline V gene. This CDR3 spans 14 amino acids. V was shortened by 2 bases and J by 2 bases, with 10 bases between the two germline ends. The CDR3 DNA reads TGTGCCAGCAGTGAAATGGGGAGCGCCTACGAGCAGTACTTC. It codes for CASSEMGSAYEQYF.

The rearrangement uses TRBV6-1 and TRBJ1-1, with a possible D match to TRBD1 (5 bases). V was trimmed by 8 bases and J by 6 bases, leaving 16 bases between them. The germline V gene encodes CDR1 MNHNS and CDR2 SASEGT. CDR3 size: 13 residues. In nucleotides, the CDR3 is TGTGCCAGCCTCCTGGAGACAGACTCTGAAGCTTTCTTT. Protein: CASLLETDSEAFF.

The chain carries TRBV10-3 and TRBJ1-2, with D unresolved. The CDR3 has 13 amino acids. V lost 5 bases, J lost 0 bases, and 7 bases lay in between. Germline V CDR1 and CDR2: ENHRY, SYGVKD. DNA of the CDR3: TGTGCCATCAGTTCGGGATCTAACTATGGCTACACCTTC. Its protein is CAISSGSNYGYTF.

The chain is built from TRBV5-1 and TRBJ2-1; 13 positions agree with TRBD2. Germline trimming cut 4 bases from V and 4 bases from J; bases unmatched to any gene: 5. CDR3 length: 16 residues. Germline V CDR1 and CDR2: SGHRS, YFSETQ. The CDR3 sequence is CASSGGLAGIYNEQFF. The CDR3, as DNA: TGCGCCAGCAGCGGGGGACTAGCGGGGATTTACAATGAGCAGTTCTTC.

A single count supports this clone. The V gene is TRBV13, the J gene TRBJ1-3; possibly TRBD1 for D (5 bases). Trimming took off 5 bases at V and 3 bases at J, with 11 bases between the two ends. The germline V gene encodes CDR1 PRHDT and CDR2 FYEKMQ (reference sequence). This CDR3 contains 14 residues. CDR3 loop: CASSERTLGNTIYF. The CDR3 nucleotides are TGTGCCAGCAGCGAAAGGACACTTGGAAACACCATATATTTT.

J is TRBJ2-2 and V is TRBV6-1, with TRBD1 identical over 10 bases. The CDR3 is made up of 16 amino acids. Germline V gives CDR1 MNHNS, CDR2 SASEGT. V was clipped by 4 bases and J by 3 bases; unmatched bases: 5. For the CDR3, the DNA is TGTGCCAGCAGTGTAAACGACAGGGGGCACACCGGGGAGCTGTTTTTT. It specifies CASSVNDRGHTGELFF.

The gene calls are TRBV14 and TRBJ2-3; no definite D call. The CDR3 spans 16 residues. CDR1 is SGHDN and CDR2 is FVKESK in the germline V gene. V lost 1 base and J lost 0, with 11 bases in between. CDR3 protein: CASSQGSSVSTDTQYF. CDR3 coding DNA: TGTGCCAGCAGCCAAGGTTCGTCTGTTAGCACAGATACGCAGTATTTT.

In its sample, this clone was seen once. This sequence joins TRBV29-1 and TRBJ2-7; D call uncertain. CDR3 length: 10 residues. CDR1 and CDR2 (germline): SQVTM, ANQGSEA. V was trimmed by 7 bases and J by 3 bases, leaving 7 bases between them. The CDR3 coding sequence is TGCAGCGCTGGGGACTACGAGCAGTACTTC. Translating gives CSAGDYEQYF.

The rearrangement uses TRBV5-4 and TRBJ2-1, with D unclear. This CDR3 spans 16 amino acids. Germline values: CDR1 SGHNT, CDR2 YYREEE (reference sequence). Deletions cut 0 bases from V and 3 bases from J, with 13 bases between. CDR3: CASSLVPVTGYNEQFF. DNA for the CDR3: TGTGCCAGCAGCTTGGTCCCAGTAACCGGCTACAATGAGCAGTTCTTC.